Shown below are 20 T cell receptor beta chains from a single sample sequenced in a study of cytomegalovirus exposure and HLA in healthy donors. Primers for the PCR totalled 60 Vbeta and 13 Jbeta. TCRdb's copy holds only in-frame clones and misses some; the assay was immunoSEQ multiplex PCR. The sample holds around 210,000 clones, 70% to 90% seen once. Sequencing was carried out using PBMCs. These receptors all come from a girl aged 2 to 9 in good health and CMV-seronegative.

The CDR3 sequence is CASSKLAGVGNEQFF. DNA of the CDR3: TGTGCCAGCAGTAAGCTAGCGGGAGTTGGTAATGAGCAGTTCTTC. The rearrangement uses TRBV6-5 and TRBJ2-1; 10 bases match TRBD2. CDR3 length: 15 amino acids. Germline CDR1 is MNHEY and CDR2 is SVGAGI. Trimming at V came to 5 bases and at J to 7 bases, leaving 8 bases not matched to a gene.

The genes are TRBV6-5 and TRBJ1-1; D call uncertain. The length of the CDR3 is 14 residues. The germline V gene has CDR1 MNHEY and CDR2 SVGAGI. V shed 2 bases and J shed 1 base, with 8 bases lying between them. CDR3 amino acids: CASSYGGGNTEAFF. CDR3 nucleotide sequence: TGTGCCAGCAGTTACGGCGGTGGGAACACTGAAGCTTTCTTT.

This chain joins TRBV7-9 and TRBJ2-7; possibly TRBD2 for D (5 bases). V lost 5 bases and J 6 bases, leaving 20 bases between the germline ends. Germline loops: CDR1 SEHNR, CDR2 FQNEAQ (reference sequence). This CDR3 comprises 15 residues. CDR3 residues: CASSLLVSSPSEQYF. CDR3 DNA sequence: TGTGCCAGCAGCCTACTAGTCTCCTCCCCCTCCGAGCAGTACTTC.

This chain links TRBV7-9 with TRBJ2-3, with a tentative D call TRBD2 (5 bases). The CDR3 runs to 16 residues. The V end was cut by 5 bases, the J end by 6 bases, with 21 bases between. The V gene's germline CDR1 is SEHNR and CDR2 FQNEAQ (reference sequence). The CDR3 here is CASSLKRLSNVDTQYF. The CDR3 nucleotides read TGTGCCAGCAGCCTAAAGCGGCTCTCCAACGTCGATACGCAGTATTTT.

CDR3 sequence (DNA): TGTGCCAGCAGCTTAGAGACTAGCGCCGGCTACGAGCAGTACTTC. This codes for CASSLETSAGYEQYF. The chain combines TRBV7-6 with TRBJ2-7; 8 bases agree with TRBD2. This CDR3 comprises 15 residues. Losses at the gene ends were 1 base for V and 3 bases for J; bases not matched to a gene: 5. In germline, CDR1 is SGHVS, CDR2 FNYEAQ.

The chain uses TRBV29-1 and TRBJ2-7; possible D gene TRBD2, 7 bases. This CDR3 spans 13 amino acids. With 4 bases removed from V and 2 bases from J, the gap between germline ends came to 12 bases. Germline V gives CDR1 SQVTM, CDR2 ANQGSEA. The CDR3 bases are TGCAGCGTTGGGAGGGGGGGAGCCTACGAGCAGTACTTC. This encodes CSVGRGGAYEQYF.

The chain combines TRBV2 with TRBJ2-1; 11 positions match TRBD2. The CDR3 sequence is 15 residues long. V was pared by 7 bases and J by 7 bases, with 9 bases of the junction left unmatched. The V gene's germline CDR1 is SNHLY and CDR2 FYNNEI. Here the CDR3 reads CASMQLAGAGNEQFF. DNA for the CDR3: TGTGCCAGCATGCAACTAGCGGGGGCGGGGAATGAGCAGTTCTTC.

The V call is TRBV7-2, the J call TRBJ2-7, with TRBD2 as a possible D gene (6 bases). Germline CDR1 and CDR2: SGHTA and FQGNSA. The CDR3 consists of 12 residues. V was clipped by 5 bases and J by 4 bases, with 9 bases between them. The CDR3 coding sequence is TGTGCCAGCAGCGGCGGGGCGTACGAGCAGTACTTC. It translates to CASSGGAYEQYF.

The chain recombines TRBV6-1 with TRBJ1-1, with D unresolved. The germline CDR1 and CDR2 sequences are MNHNS and SASEGT. V lost 4 bases and J 1 base, leaving 7 bases between the germline ends. The CDR3 is made up of 13 amino acids. The CDR3 spells CASSVLSNTEAFF. CDR3 coding DNA: TGTGCCAGCAGTGTGTTATCGAACACTGAAGCTTTCTTT.

The chain joins TRBV6-5 to TRBJ1-1, with D perhaps matching TRBD1 (6 bases). V was shortened by 2 bases and J by 1 base, with 8 bases between the two germline ends. The germline gives CDR1 MNHEY, CDR2 SVGAGI. The CDR3 consists of 14 residues. CDR3 in DNA: TGTGCCAGCAGTTACGGGGGCTGGAACACTGAAGCTTTCTTT. This encodes CASSYGGWNTEAFF.

The CDR3 loop is CASSLRRTGPGANVLTF. The CDR3 DNA reads as TGTGCCAGCAGCTTAAGGCGGACAGGCCCTGGGGCCAACGTCCTGACTTTC. This chain connects TRBV7-9 to TRBJ2-6; TRBD1 matches at 7 bases. This CDR3 region has 17 residues. After removal of 2 bases from V and 2 bases from J, the junction contained 6 bases not matched to a gene. In germline, CDR1 is SEHNR, CDR2 FQNEAQ (reference sequence).

The chain carries TRBV4-2 and TRBJ2-5; 8 bases map to TRBD2. The V gene's germline CDR1 is LGHNA and CDR2 YNFKEQ. Unmatched junction bases numbered 10, after V lost 1 base and J lost 0 bases. This CDR3 spans 18 amino acids. CDR3 sequence: CASSQGVTSGGYQETQYF. The CDR3 DNA reads TGTGCCAGCAGCCAAGGGGTAACTAGCGGAGGGTACCAAGAGACCCAGTACTTC.

The CDR3: CASSSWTGGAGELFF. CDR3 DNA: TGCGCCAGCAGCTCGTGGACAGGGGGAGCCGGGGAGCTGTTTTTT. The rearrangement links TRBV5-1 to TRBJ2-2; 10 bases agree with TRBD1. Germline V lookup: CDR1 SGHRS, CDR2 YFSETQ. The CDR3 consists of 15 residues. With 3 bases clipped from V and 6 bases from J, the junction kept 5 bases outside the gene matches.

The V gene is TRBV9, the J gene TRBJ2-1; possible D gene TRBD1, 6 bases. This CDR3 spans 16 amino acids. The V gene's germline CDR1 is SGDLS and CDR2 YYNGEE. V lost 1 base and J lost 4, with 15 bases in between. As DNA, the CDR3 is TGTGCCAGCAGCGTATGGTCACAGGGCGAATACAATGAGCAGTTCTTC. Translating it yields CASSVWSQGEYNEQFF. Variable domain in full (rest from reference TRBV9 and TRBJ2-1): DSGVTQTPKHLITATGQRVTLRCSPRSGDLSVYWYQQSLDQGLQFLIQYYNGEERAKGNILERFSAQQFPDLHSELNLSSLELGDSALYFCASSVWSQGEYNEQFFGPGTRLTVL.

The chain carries TRBV10-3 and TRBJ2-7, with D unclear. The CDR3 is 13 residues long. The germline CDR1 and CDR2 sequences are ENHRY and SYGVKD. Trimming stripped 2 bases from V and 0 bases from J, with 5 bases between. CDR3 residues: CAISEVVSYEQYF. DNA of the CDR3: TGTGCCATCAGTGAGGTAGTCTCCTACGAGCAGTACTTC.

The count of this clone is one. The genes are TRBV18 and TRBJ1-1; D possibly corresponds to TRBD1 (5 bases). The germline gives CDR1 KGHSH, CDR2 LQKENI. V lost 1 base to trimming and J lost 3 bases, with 12 bases between them. This CDR3 spans 15 amino acids. The CDR3 DNA reads TGTGCCAGCTCACCACTTGGGGCGGTGGACACTGAAGCTTTCTTT. Protein: CASSPLGAVDTEAFF.

The rearrangement links TRBV13 to TRBJ2-1, with 9 bases matching TRBD2. Germline values: CDR1 PRHDT, CDR2 FYEKMQ (reference sequence). The CDR3 length is 15 residues. The V gene end was trimmed by 0 bases and the J gene end by 7 bases; junction bases not matched to a gene: 4. The CDR3 region is CASSLGSSGENEQFF. The CDR3 nucleotides read TGTGCCAGCAGCTTAGGTTCTAGCGGGGAGAATGAGCAGTTCTTC.

The chain joins TRBV7-2 to TRBJ2-1; 12 nucleotides align to TRBD2. V shed 5 bases, J shed 3 bases, and the junction held 2 bases outside the gene matches. Germline CDR1 is SGHTA and CDR2 is FQGNSA. This CDR3 has 15 residues. The CDR3 sequence: CASSILAGGYNEQFF. The CDR3 DNA reads as TGTGCCAGCAGCATACTAGCGGGGGGCTACAATGAGCAGTTCTTC.

The genes are TRBV18 and TRBJ1-2, with a tentative D call TRBD1 (5 bases). Trimming pared 2 bases from V and 0 bases from J, leaving 10 bases between. This CDR3 is built from 15 residues. Germline V gives CDR1 KGHSH, CDR2 LQKENI. The CDR3 DNA reads TGTGCCAGCTCACCATCCAGGGTAGCTAACTATGGCTACACCTTC. It specifies CASSPSRVANYGYTF.

J is TRBJ2-2 and V is TRBV9; possible D gene TRBD2, 5 bases. Germline CDR1 and CDR2: SGDLS and YYNGEE. There are 14 residues in the CDR3. V was clipped by 4 bases and J by 7 bases, with 14 bases between them. CDR3 coding DNA: TGTGCCAGCAGCCCCTACGAGGGAAGCGGGGAGCTGTTTTTT. Encoded protein: CASSPYEGSGELFF.